The 14 T cell receptor beta chains below come from one sample, sequenced in a study of T cells in narcolepsy. Only in-frame clones appear in the TCRdb table, and some are missing; sequencing was by immunoSEQ multiplex PCR. The sample has 37,000 or so clones; 70% to 90% are singletons. The source material was CD45RA- memory CD4+ T cells from PBMCs. These receptors all come from a human donor with narcolepsy.

The gene calls are TRBV19 and TRBJ1-3; 8 bases map to TRBD1. The CDR3 is 14 amino acids. Losses at the gene ends were 4 bases for V and 5 bases for J; bases not matched to a gene: 4. Germline V lookup: CDR1 LNHDA, CDR2 SQIVND (reference sequence). CDR3 nucleotide sequence: TGTGCCAGTAGTAATCAGGGGGCGAGAAACACCATATATTTT. Translation gives CASSNQGARNTIYF. The whole variable domain, filled in from reference TRBV19 and TRBJ1-3, reads DGGITQSPKYLFRKEGQNVTLSCEQNLNHDAMYWYRQDPGQGLRLIYYSQIVNDFQKGDIAEGYSVSREKKESFPLTVTSAQKNPTAFYLCASSNQGARNTIYFGEGSWLTVV.

CDR3 bases: TGCGCCAGCAGCCCGGACAGGGGGCCCTACGAGCAGTACTTC. It yields the protein CASSPDRGPYEQYF. V gene TRBV4-3 combines with J gene TRBJ2-7, with 11 bases lining up with TRBD1. The CDR3 loop spans 14 amino acids. CDR1 and CDR2 (germline): LGHNA, YSLEER. V trimming: 4 bases; J trimming: 2 bases; junction bases outside the gene matches: 1.

This chain uses TRBV28 with TRBJ1-2; a possible D gene is TRBD1 (5 bases). The CDR3 spans 14 residues. Trimming stripped 3 bases from V and 8 bases from J, with 16 bases between. Germline V CDR1 and CDR2: MDHEN, SYDVKM. CDR3 bases: TGTGCCAGCAGTTTTACGGGGGACCAGGGAGGCTACACCTTC. This encodes CASSFTGDQGGYTF.

The chain couples TRBV29-1 to TRBJ1-1; D unclear. The CDR3 is 13 amino acids. CDR1 SQVTM and CDR2 ANQGSEA come from the germline V gene. Trimming shortened V by 4 bases and J by 0 bases, and 9 bases separated the two germline ends. The CDR3 reads CSVASGLNTEAFF. The DNA of the CDR3 is TGCAGCGTTGCAAGCGGTTTGAACACTGAAGCTTTCTTT.

The chain couples TRBV9 to TRBJ2-7, with 8 nucleotides matching TRBD1. V dropped 0 bases and J dropped 4; count of bases not matched to a gene: 6. CDR3 size: 15 residues. Germline V gene data show CDR1 as SGDLS and CDR2 as YYNGEE. CDR3 in DNA: TGTGCCAGCAGCGTAGATCAGGGGGCGCGATACGAGCAGTACTTC. Amino acid sequence: CASSVDQGARYEQYF.

This clone appeared once. CDR3 sequence: CSVGQGGYNEQFF. CDR3 in DNA: TGCAGCGTTGGGCAGGGTGGTTACAATGAGCAGTTCTTC. The rearrangement joins TRBV29-1 to TRBJ2-1; a possible D gene is TRBD1 (5 bases). This CDR3 spans 13 amino acids. V lost 4 bases and J 4 bases, leaving 11 bases between the germline ends. Per germline, CDR1 SQVTM and CDR2 ANQGSEA.

V usage is TRBV5-4 and J usage is TRBJ2-5, with 12 bases lining up with TRBD1. The germline CDR1 and CDR2 sequences are SGHNT and YYREEE (reference sequence). J was trimmed by 4 bases and V by 3 bases; bases with no gene match: 7. The CDR3 has 16 amino acids. DNA for the CDR3: TGTGCCAGCAGCTACCCGGGACAGGGGGCATCAGAGACCCAGTACTTC. Its protein is CASSYPGQGASETQYF.

CDR3 amino acids: CASSLEGREAFF. Here the CDR3 DNA reads TGTGCCAGCAGCTTGGAGGGCAGGGAAGCTTTCTTT. The chain uses TRBV5-4 and TRBJ1-1, with D uncertain. Trimming took 0 bases from V and 8 from J, leaving 8 bases between them. The germline CDR1 and CDR2 sequences are SGHNT and YYREEE (reference sequence). This CDR3 is 12 amino acids long.

V and J are TRBV21-1 and TRBJ1-1; TRBD1 is the table's D call and was not checked against the DNA. TRBV21-1 is given as a pseudogene. The CDR3 loop spans 14 amino acids. Here the CDR3 DNA reads TGTGCCAGCACCCCTCAGGGGTCGGGCACTGAAGCTTTCTTT. Amino acid sequence: CASTPQGSGTEAFF.

The table lists this clone with a count of one. This chain uses TRBV29-1 with TRBJ1-1; possibly TRBD1 for D (5 bases). Germline loops: CDR1 SQVTM, CDR2 ANQGSEA. CDR3 length equals 14 residues. V was shortened by 5 bases and J by 3 bases, with 16 bases between the two germline ends. The chain's CDR3 is CSVQKRGGYTEAFF. The CDR3 bases are TGCAGCGTTCAGAAGCGGGGCGGCTACACTGAAGCTTTCTTT.

The chain couples TRBV19 to TRBJ2-5; 7 nucleotides line up with TRBD2. The V gene's germline CDR1 is LNHDA and CDR2 SQIVND (reference sequence). CDR3 length equals 14 residues. J gave up 6 bases and V 8 bases, and 12 bases lay outside the gene matches. The CDR3 DNA sequence: TGTGCCAGTGCCGCGGGGAGGGGTCTGCAGACCCAGTACTTC. Residues: CASAAGRGLQTQYF.

V gene TRBV30 combines with J gene TRBJ1-2, with 9 bases that match TRBD1. The germline CDR1 and CDR2 sequences are GTSNPN and SVGIG (reference sequence). The V and J ends lost 4 bases and 8 bases, in that order; junction bases with no gene match: 14. The CDR3 is made up of 15 amino acids. The CDR3 nucleotides read TGTGCCTGGAACGAGGTGACAGGGGGTGATCGGGGCTACACCTTC. Translating gives CAWNEVTGGDRGYTF.

This chain uses TRBV5-6 with TRBJ2-6, with D perhaps matching TRBD1 (5 bases). The CDR3 consists of 15 residues. Trimming removed 5 bases from V and 1 base from J, with 10 bases in between. The germline V gene has CDR1 SGHDT and CDR2 YYEEEE. The CDR3 loop is CASSYPGSGANVLTF. CDR3 coding DNA: TGTGCCAGCAGTTACCCAGGGTCTGGGGCCAACGTCCTGACTTTC.

V and J are TRBV6-5 and TRBJ1-1; D ambiguous. CDR3 size: 14 residues. From germline, CDR1 is MNHEY and CDR2 SVGAGI. Between the trimmed V and J ends, which lost 5 bases and 3 bases, there was a span of 13 bases. The CDR3 sequence: CASSNPGGYTEAFF. CDR3 DNA sequence: TGTGCCAGCAGTAACCCAGGAGGGTACACTGAAGCTTTCTTT.